A single sample is the source of the 18 T cell receptor beta chains below, sequenced in a study of cytomegalovirus exposure and HLA in healthy donors. The PCR had 60 Vbeta and 13 Jbeta primers. Data came from immunoSEQ multiplex PCR; TCRdb stores just in-frame clones and leaves some out. The sample yields approximately 140,000 clones, over 75% seen once. Material for sequencing was PBMCs. The receptors originated from a boy under 18 in good health and CMV-seronegative.

The V and J genes are TRBV6-1 and TRBJ1-2, with a possible D match to TRBD1 (6 bases). CDR1 and CDR2 (germline): MNHNS, SASEGT. V lost 4 bases, J lost 2 bases, and 8 bases lay in between. This CDR3 region has 13 residues. In nucleotides, the CDR3 is TGTGCCAGCAGTGGAACAGGGAACTATGGCTACACCTTC. This translates into CASSGTGNYGYTF.

The genes are TRBV2 and TRBJ2-1; 13 bases are a match to TRBD2. Per germline, CDR1 SNHLY and CDR2 FYNNEI. Germline trimming cut 1 base from V and 10 bases from J; bases unmatched to any gene: 1. The CDR3 consists of 14 residues. The CDR3 here is CASSEGGLAGEQFF. The CDR3, as DNA: TGTGCCAGCAGTGAAGGGGGACTAGCGGGGGAGCAGTTCTTC.

V usage is TRBV9 and J usage is TRBJ2-5; 11 bases map to TRBD2. Germline CDR1 SGDLS, CDR2 YYNGEE. V lost 4 bases and J lost 1; bases outside the gene matches: 6. The CDR3 spans 16 residues. The CDR3 is CASSSGLAVFQETQYF. CDR3 sequence (DNA): TGTGCCAGCAGCTCGGGACTAGCGGTGTTCCAAGAGACCCAGTACTTC.

This chain links TRBV10-3 with TRBJ1-1, with D possibly TRBD1 on 5 matching bases. Trimming cost V 0 bases and J 0 bases, with 8 bases left between them. Germline V gene data show CDR1 as ENHRY and CDR2 as SYGVKD. The CDR3 is made up of 15 amino acids. The CDR3 nucleotides read TGTGCCATCAGTGAGTCCGGGACTCTGAACACTGAAGCTTTCTTT. It encodes CAISESGTLNTEAFF.

V is TRBV6-1 and J is TRBJ1-4; 8 nucleotides match TRBD1. Per germline, CDR1 MNHNS and CDR2 SASEGT. Germline trimming cut 2 bases from V and 7 bases from J; bases unmatched to any gene: 3. CDR3 length equals 14 residues. Here the CDR3 reads CASSEPGGIEKLFF. The CDR3 DNA sequence: TGTGCCAGCAGTGAACCAGGGGGCATTGAAAAACTGTTTTTT.

This clone was picked up a small number of times. The V and J genes are TRBV21-1 and TRBJ1-2; the DNA was not compared with TRBD1, the D call given in the table. TRBV21-1 corresponds to a pseudogene. The CDR3 has 12 amino acids. The CDR3 here is CARGQGSYGYTF. In DNA, the CDR3 is TGTGCCAGGGGACAGGGGAGCTATGGCTACACCTTC.

The chain recombines TRBV4-3 with TRBJ2-1, with a possible D match to TRBD1 (6 bases). This CDR3 spans 18 amino acids. Germline V lookup: CDR1 LGHNA, CDR2 YSLEER. V was pared by 2 bases and J by 5 bases, with 22 bases between. In nucleotides, the CDR3 is TGCGCCAGCAGCCAAACGGCAGGGGCAGCTAAGGCGAACAATGAGCAGTTCTTC. It encodes CASSQTAGAAKANNEQFF.

The chain is built from TRBV5-6 and TRBJ1-2; tentative D call: TRBD1 (5 bases). The length of the CDR3 is 14 residues. The ends were cut back, 0 bases at V and 8 bases at J, with 14 bases in the middle. From germline, CDR1 is SGHDT and CDR2 YYEEEE. The CDR3 spells CASSLAGGGNGYTF. The CDR3 nucleotides read TGTGCCAGCAGCTTGGCCGGGGGAGGAAACGGCTACACCTTC.

The chain carries TRBV5-4 and TRBJ2-6; possible D gene TRBD1, 5 bases. CDR1 is SGHNT, CDR2 YYREEE, per germline (reference sequence). CDR3 size: 15 residues. The V end lost 0 bases, the J end lost 2 bases, and 6 bases lay between the germline ends. The CDR3 nucleotides read TGTGCCAGCAGCTTGGTCAGGGCTGGGGCCAACGTCCTGACTTTC. Protein product: CASSLVRAGANVLTF.

CDR3 protein: CASSSTVNTEAFF. The CDR3 nucleotides are TGTGCCAGCAGCTCGACAGTGAACACTGAAGCTTTCTTT. The chain employs TRBV7-6 and TRBJ1-1; D might be TRBD1 (5 bases). Looked up from germline, CDR1 is SGHVS and CDR2 is FNYEAQ. Trimming took off 4 bases at V and 0 bases at J, with 6 bases between the two ends. The CDR3 has 13 residues.

J is TRBJ1-4 and V is TRBV9, with TRBD1 as a possible D gene (6 bases). The germline gives CDR1 SGDLS, CDR2 YYNGEE. The CDR3 loop spans 16 amino acids. V was cut by 0 bases and J by 1 base, with 10 bases left in between. The DNA for the CDR3 is TGTGCCAGCAGCGTAGGGGGGCCTGGAACTAATGAAAAACTGTTTTTT. Amino acids: CASSVGGPGTNEKLFF.

This chain joins TRBV5-1 and TRBJ2-1; tentatively, D is TRBD1 (6 bases). In germline, CDR1 is SGHRS, CDR2 YFSETQ. The V end lost 1 base, the J end lost 10 bases, and 18 bases lay between the germline ends. This CDR3 contains 15 residues. The CDR3 DNA sequence: TGCGCCAGCAGCTTGACCCCCTCGTCAGGGGCCGAGCAGTTCTTC. Its translation is CASSLTPSSGAEQFF.

V and J are TRBV7-6 and TRBJ2-1; 8 nucleotides match TRBD1. V lost 5 bases and J lost 10; bases outside the gene matches: 7. Germline assignment: CDR1 SGHVS and CDR2 FNYEAQ. The CDR3 runs 13 residues. CDR3 loop: CASSHLGDREQFF. As DNA, the CDR3 is TGTGCCAGCAGCCACCTGGGGGACAGGGAGCAGTTCTTC.

The rearrangement uses TRBV5-5 and TRBJ2-7; D unresolved. The length of the CDR3 is 14 residues. The V and J ends lost 0 bases and 2 bases respectively, with 9 bases between them. Germline V CDR1 and CDR2: SGHKS, YYEKEE (reference sequence). The CDR3 coding sequence is TGTGCCAGCAGCTTGGTAGCCCCAGCCTACGAGCAGTACTTC. It is translated as CASSLVAPAYEQYF.

The CDR3 DNA reads TGTGCCAGCAGGTTCAGACTAGTAGGTTACGAGCAGTACTTC. It yields the protein CASRFRLVGYEQYF. The V call is TRBV2, the J call TRBJ2-7, with D tentatively TRBD2 (6 bases). Germline V gene lookup returns CDR1 SNHLY and CDR2 FYNNEI. The CDR3 has 14 residues. The V end lost 6 bases, the J end lost 4 bases, and 16 bases lay between the germline ends.

This chain uses TRBV10-3 with TRBJ1-3; TRBD1 might be the D (5 bases). CDR1 and CDR2 from the germline V gene are ENHRY and SYGVKD. The CDR3 is 19 residues long. Trimming took off 1 base at V and 0 bases at J, with 19 bases between the two ends. DNA for the CDR3: TGTGCCATCAGTGAGTTTGCGGACATCGCAAAAAGCTCTGGAAACACCATATATTTT. Translation: CAISEFADIAKSSGNTIYF.

The V gene is TRBV6-6, the J gene TRBJ1-1; 8 bases align to TRBD1. Germline CDR1 reads MNHNY; CDR2 reads SVGAGI (reference sequence). Trimming removed 6 bases from V and 1 base from J; junction bases left unmatched: 7. The CDR3 length is 15 residues. The CDR3 region is CASRKPGQENTEAFF. The CDR3 DNA sequence: TGTGCCAGCAGAAAACCGGGACAGGAGAACACTGAAGCTTTCTTT.

This chain joins TRBV7-2 and TRBJ2-2; D is uncertain. This CDR3 spans 15 amino acids. The V end lost 3 bases, the J end lost 2 bases, and 10 bases lay between the germline ends. Germline loops: CDR1 SGHTA, CDR2 FQGNSA. CDR3 in DNA: TGTGCCAGCAGCTTTCCAGGCCTCAACACCGGGGAGCTGTTTTTT. Protein: CASSFPGLNTGELFF.